Below are 25 T cell receptor beta chains sequenced from a single sample in a study of T cells in Graves' hyperthyroidism and ophthalmopathy (dated by TCRdb to about 2019). The method behind the library was multiplex PCR. The run used an Illumina HiSeq 2000. The TCR beta CDR3 regions were amplified from RNA transcripts. A first-round RT-PCR of the TCR CDR3 used the HTBI primer set with the Qiagen OneStep RT-PCR kit. Clones were called with MiXCR by TCRdb after fastp trimmed the public reads at Q25, and only in-frame beta chains were retained. Rows matching on CDR3 protein sequence are summarized as one entry with the most common DNA and genes. The sample contains about 640,000 distinct CDR3 sequences, 20% of them found a single time. The ten largest clones capture 30% to 40% of the sample. Material for sequencing was blood. These receptors came from a man younger than 45 with Graves' ophthalmopathy.

This clonotype was found a few times. This rearrangement joins TRBV3-1 to TRBJ2-7, with D possibly TRBD1 on 6 matching bases. The CDR3 contains 15 residues. Trimming stripped 3 bases from V and 2 bases from J, with 14 bases between. Germline V CDR1 and CDR2: LGHDT, YNNKEL (reference sequence). CDR3 protein: CASSQRQVNPYEQYF. CDR3 DNA: TGTGCCAGCAGCCAGCGACAGGTAAATCCCTACGAGCAGTACTTC.

V is TRBV7-9 and J is TRBJ1-2, with D perhaps TRBD1 (6 bases). With 4 bases removed from V and 3 bases from J, the gap between germline ends came to 18 bases. CDR3 length: 16 residues. CDR1 SEHNR and CDR2 FQNEAQ come from the germline V gene (reference sequence). The CDR3 nucleotides read TGTGCCAGCAGCTCACCCGAAAGGACAGTCCACTATGGCTACACCTTC. The encoded protein is CASSSPERTVHYGYTF.

The table lists this clonotype with a few counts. This chain uses TRBV3-1 with TRBJ2-2; the D gene is possibly TRBD1 (6 bases). The CDR3 has 16 residues. The V end lost 4 bases, the J end lost 4 bases, and 16 bases lay between the germline ends. Germline V lookup: CDR1 LGHDT, CDR2 YNNKEL (reference sequence). CDR3 amino acids: CASSPAPQGVTGELFF. The CDR3 DNA follows: TGTGCCAGCAGCCCGGCACCACAGGGAGTCACCGGGGAGCTGTTTTTT.

With regard to this clonotype: A single base separates this from a much larger clone, so it may be a read error. The chain joins TRBV12-3 or TRBV12-4 to TRBJ1-2, with D unresolved. The CDR3 runs to 12 residues. In nucleotides, the CDR3 is TGTGCCAGCATTGGGCCCAACTATGACTACACCTTC. It codes for CASIGPNYDYTF.

This clonotype occurred a few times. The chain joins TRBV12-3 or TRBV12-4 to TRBJ2-4, with D perhaps TRBD1 (6 bases). V was pared by 1 base and J by 1 base, with 8 bases between. The CDR3 consists of 15 residues. The CDR3 nucleotides are TGTGCCAGCAGTTTAGACAGGGCGGCCAAAAACATTCAGTACTTC. Translation gives CASSLDRAAKNIQYF.

In this sample, this clonotype turned up many times. The chain couples TRBV18 to TRBJ2-5, with D unresolved. Between the trimmed V and J ends, which lost 2 bases and 3 bases, there was a span of 13 bases. The CDR3 sequence is 15 residues long. Germline V CDR1 and CDR2: KGHSH, LQKENI. The CDR3 bases are TGTGCCAGCTCACCAAACCCTAACTTCGAAGAGACCCAGTACTTC. Protein product: CASSPNPNFEETQYF.

This sequence joins TRBV4-3 and TRBJ2-2; TRBD2 matches at 9 bases. V was pared by 1 base and J by 0 bases, with 6 bases of the junction left unmatched. CDR1 LGHNA and CDR2 YSLEER come from the germline V gene. The length of the CDR3 is 18 residues. DNA for the CDR3: TGCGCCAGCAGCCAAGGGGAGCAGCGGGAGGCGAACACCGGGGAGCTGTTTTTT. It is translated as CASSQGEQREANTGELFF.

This clonotype has a handful of counts. DNA for the CDR3: TGCGCCAGCAGCTTGTCTGGATGGGACGAGCAGTACTTC. Its translation: CASSLSGWDEQYF. The V gene is TRBV5-1, the J gene TRBJ2-7, with D unclear. The CDR3 has 13 amino acids. Germline V lookup: CDR1 SGHRS, CDR2 YFSETQ. Trimming cost V 1 base and J 5 bases, with 10 bases left between them.

This clonotype was observed a few times. This chain connects TRBV28 to TRBJ2-7, with a tentative D call TRBD2 (5 bases). CDR1 and CDR2 from the germline V gene are MDHEN and SYDVKM. CDR3 length equals 15 residues. V was pared by 2 bases and J by 3 bases, with 14 bases between. DNA for the CDR3: TGTGCCAGCAGTTTAAGCGGCACGGCCCACTACGAGCAGTACTTC. Translation: CASSLSGTAHYEQYF.

As concerns this clonotype: One junction end does not reproduce the germline sequence, and a read error may be involved. This chain joins TRBV11-3 and TRBJ2-3, with TRBD2 matching over 13 bases. The CDR3 runs to 18 residues. From germline, CDR1 is SGHNT and CDR2 YENEEA. Here the CDR3 DNA reads TGTACCAGCAGCTTAGTAGGGACTAGCGGGAATAGCACAGATACGCAGTATTTT. Translation gives CTSSLVGTSGNSTDTQYF.

This clonotype was detected ten times or more. V gene TRBV27 combines with J gene TRBJ2-4; TRBD2 might be the D (6 bases). The CDR3 is 14 residues long. Germline CDR1 is MNHEY and CDR2 is SMNVEV (reference sequence). The germline V and J ends were trimmed by 2 bases and 3 bases, with 8 bases remaining between them. CDR3 sequence (DNA): TGTGCCAGCAGTTTACCGGGAGACAAAAACATTCAGTACTTC. It translates to CASSLPGDKNIQYF.

This clonotype occurred many times. The chain carries TRBV5-1 and TRBJ2-1; 7 bases map to TRBD2. V lost 0 bases to trimming and J lost 8 bases; unmatched junction nucleotides: 8. The germline CDR1 and CDR2 sequences are SGHRS and YFSETQ. CDR3 length: 15 amino acids. The CDR3 nucleotides are TGCGCCAGCAGCTTGGGCCCCCTAGCGGACCATGAGCAGTTCTTC. Amino acids: CASSLGPLADHEQFF.

This clonotype was counted many times. The V call is TRBV18, the J call TRBJ1-1, with D possibly being TRBD1 (5 bases). CDR1 KGHSH and CDR2 LQKENI come from the germline V gene. The CDR3 has 15 amino acids. V dropped 6 bases and J dropped 3 bases, with 17 bases sitting between them. The CDR3 DNA sequence: TGTGCCAGCTCTCCAATGGCACCGGGGGACACTGAAGCTTTCTTT. Residues: CASSPMAPGDTEAFF.

This clonotype has a handful of counts. The V and J genes are TRBV20-1 and TRBJ2-2; a possible D gene is TRBD1 (5 bases). In germline, CDR1 is DFQATT, CDR2 SNEGSKA (reference sequence). CDR3 length equals 16 residues. V was cut by 0 bases and J by 1 base, with 12 bases left in between. CDR3 in DNA: TGCAGTGCTAGAGATGCCTTTAGGGGGAACACCGGGGAGCTGTTTTTT. Translating gives CSARDAFRGNTGELFF.

This clonotype has just a few counts. This chain joins TRBV10-2 and TRBJ1-2; TRBD1 might be the D (6 bases). CDR1 and CDR2 from the germline V gene are WSHSY and SAAADI. The length of the CDR3 is 13 residues. V dropped 2 bases and J dropped 4 bases, with 8 bases sitting between them. CDR3 nucleotides: TGCGCCAGCAGTGAGACGGGGGCCTATGGCTACACCTTC. Translating it yields CASSETGAYGYTF.

This clonotype was recorded at least ten times. This chain links TRBV7-2 with TRBJ2-1, with 8 bases aligning to TRBD2. The CDR3 extends over 15 amino acids. With 5 bases clipped from V and 0 bases from J, the junction kept 3 bases outside the gene matches. Germline loops: CDR1 SGHTA, CDR2 FQGNSA. The CDR3 here is CASSISGTSYNEQFF. Written as DNA, the CDR3 is TGTGCCAGCAGCATTAGCGGGACCTCCTACAATGAGCAGTTCTTC.

This clonotype was counted only a few times. This chain links TRBV5-1 with TRBJ2-1, with D uncertain. Trimming removed 3 bases from V and 0 bases from J, with 13 bases in between. The CDR3 runs to 16 residues. Germline CDR1 and CDR2: SGHRS and YFSETQ. The CDR3 nucleotides read TGCGCCAGCAGCTCTAGGACCGTGAGCTCCTACAATGAGCAGTTCTTC. Translated: CASSSRTVSSYNEQFF.

This clonotype was observed many times. The rearrangement joins TRBV28 to TRBJ1-1; TRBD1 matches at 7 bases. This CDR3 is built from 19 residues. CDR1 is MDHEN and CDR2 is SYDVKM in the germline V gene. J gave up 4 bases and V 2 bases, and 19 bases lay outside the gene matches. Here the CDR3 reads CASSLPTGQYQGLGTEAFF. The CDR3 DNA reads as TGTGCCAGCAGTTTACCCACGGGACAGTATCAGGGTCTGGGCACTGAAGCTTTCTTT. The whole variable domain, filled in from reference TRBV28 and TRBJ1-1, reads DVKVTQSSRYLVKRTGEKVFLECVQDMDHENMFWYRQDPGLGLRLIYFSYDVKMKEKGDIPEGYSVSREKKERFSLILESASTNQTSMYLCASSLPTGQYQGLGTEAFFGQGTRLTVV.

This clonotype was found many times. The CDR3 loop is CASSLAAVRTSGNEQFF. CDR3 coding DNA: TGTGCCAGCAGCTTGGCAGCCGTAAGGACTAGCGGAAATGAGCAGTTCTTC. The chain couples TRBV7-3 to TRBJ2-1, with 10 bases that match TRBD2. The CDR3 is made up of 17 amino acids. J gave up 7 bases and V 3 bases, and 12 bases lay outside the gene matches. The V gene's germline CDR1 is SGHTA and CDR2 FQGTGA.

This clonotype was observed a few times. The V call is TRBV6-2 or TRBV6-3, the J call TRBJ2-7; D is undetermined. Between the trimmed V and J ends, which lost 2 bases and 8 bases, there was a span of 34 bases. CDR3 length: 20 amino acids. Germline loops: CDR1 MNHEY, CDR2 SVGEGT. The CDR3 nucleotides read TGTGCCAGCAGTTACACCCCGAGCTTCGATTTCGAAACCCCGGATGGGCAGCAGTACTTC. Amino acid sequence: CASSYTPSFDFETPDGQQYF.

The chain links TRBV6-2 or TRBV6-3 to TRBJ2-3; TRBD2 matches 7 bases. The CDR3 contains 14 residues. Germline lookup yields CDR1 MNHEY and CDR2 SVGEGT. Germline trimming cut 4 bases from V and 2 bases from J; bases unmatched to any gene: 3. CDR3 in DNA: TGTGCCAGCAGTTCGGGGGGATTCACAGATACGCAGTATTTT. Protein product: CASSSGGFTDTQYF.

This clonotype has a count of ten or more. This chain uses TRBV18 with TRBJ1-2; 7 nucleotides agree with TRBD1. In germline, CDR1 is KGHSH, CDR2 LQKENI. The CDR3 extends over 14 amino acids. The ends lost 4 bases at V and 7 bases at J; junction bases unmatched: 9. DNA of the CDR3: TGTGCCAGCTCACAGAACGGACAGGCTGGTGGCTACACCTTC. As protein: CASSQNGQAGGYTF.

In this sample, this clonotype turned up a few times. J is TRBJ2-3 and V is TRBV6-1, with D perhaps matching TRBD1 or TRBD2 (5 bases each). Per germline, CDR1 MNHNS and CDR2 SASEGT. Trimming removed 7 bases from V and 0 bases from J, with 14 bases in between. This CDR3 region has 15 residues. In DNA form, the CDR3 reads TGTGCCAGCAATTGGGGGACGTCGAGCACAGATACGCAGTATTTT. Protein sequence: CASNWGTSSTDTQYF.

The V call is TRBV20-1, the J call TRBJ2-7; TRBD1 or TRBD2 may be the D gene (5 bases each). The V and J ends lost 6 bases and 2 bases respectively, with 14 bases between them. Germline lookup yields CDR1 DFQATT and CDR2 SNEGSKA (reference sequence). The CDR3 spans 13 residues. The CDR3 region is CSAQPGRTYEQYF. Written as DNA, the CDR3 is TGCAGTGCGCAACCGGGGCGGACCTACGAGCAGTACTTC.

This clonotype was seen more than once but under ten times. This chain uses TRBV24-1 with TRBJ2-5; D possibly corresponds to TRBD2 (5 bases). The V end lost 3 bases, the J end lost 5 bases, and 9 bases lay between the germline ends. Germline V lookup: CDR1 KGHDR, CDR2 SFDVKD. This CDR3 is 13 amino acids long. CDR3 nucleotides: TGTGCCACCAGTGATCCGGGGAGCGAGACCCAGTACTTC. Residues: CATSDPGSETQYF.